This T cell receptor (beta chain) was captured in a study of T-cell reconstitution after alpha-beta-depleted transplantation in children. This clonotype has just a few counts. What it binds is unknown. The V end lost 1 base, the J end lost 3 bases, and 12 bases lay between the germline ends. The CDR3 is 15 amino acids. Germline V gene lookup returns CDR1 MDHEN and CDR2 SYDVKM. TCRbeta library preparation incorporated unique molecular identifiers. Each CDR3 protein is one row after TCRdb ran MiXCR on the PCR reads. Of about 460,000 distinct CDR3 sequences in the sample, about 10% were seen once. Study results and limitations: A year post-transplant, T-cell counts and diversity derived mostly from newly produced T cells.

The TCR sequence derives from a female patient between 2 and 10 years old who had a stem cell transplant for aplastic anemia, so the T cells may come from the graft donor. The sample here was PBMCs, mostly from graft donor cells, taken 180 days after TCRalphabeta/CD19-depleted stem cell transplant. V is TRBV28 and J is TRBJ1-2; D is ambiguous. The CDR3 DNA is TGTGCCAGCAGTTTATTGGGGTTTCGGGACTATGGCTACACCTTC. It encodes CASSLLGFRDYGYTF.